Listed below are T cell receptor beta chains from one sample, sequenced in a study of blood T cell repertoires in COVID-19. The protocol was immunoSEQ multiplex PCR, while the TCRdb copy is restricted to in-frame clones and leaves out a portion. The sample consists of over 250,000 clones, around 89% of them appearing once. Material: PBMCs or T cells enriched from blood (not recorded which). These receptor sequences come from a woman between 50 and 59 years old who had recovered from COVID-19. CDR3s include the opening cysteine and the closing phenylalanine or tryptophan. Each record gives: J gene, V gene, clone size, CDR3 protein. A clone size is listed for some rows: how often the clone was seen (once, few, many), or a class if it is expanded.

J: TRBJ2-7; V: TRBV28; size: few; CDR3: CASQTSGRAYEQYF
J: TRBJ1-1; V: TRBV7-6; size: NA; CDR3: CASSLTQNTEAFF
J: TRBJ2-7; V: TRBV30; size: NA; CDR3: CAWRGQGIYEQYF
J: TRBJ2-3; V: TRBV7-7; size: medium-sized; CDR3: CASSEGTSGSTDTQYF
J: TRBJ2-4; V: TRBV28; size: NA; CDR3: CATLRLGQGEAKNIQYF
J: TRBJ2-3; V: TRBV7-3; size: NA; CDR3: CASSPDRGRDTQYF
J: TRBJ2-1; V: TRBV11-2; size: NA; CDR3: CASSSAQWSMTYNEQFF
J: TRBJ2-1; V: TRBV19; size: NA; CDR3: CASSAGTASYNEQFF
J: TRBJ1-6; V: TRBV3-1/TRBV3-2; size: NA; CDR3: CASSPAAGISPLHF
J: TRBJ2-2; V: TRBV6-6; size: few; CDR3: CALGGKASATGELFF
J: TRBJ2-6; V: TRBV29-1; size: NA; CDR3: CSVDPGSSGANVLTF
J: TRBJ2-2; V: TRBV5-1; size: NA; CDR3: CASAPSILAGPTGELFF
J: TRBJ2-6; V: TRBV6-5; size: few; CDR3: CASSKQLSEVLTF
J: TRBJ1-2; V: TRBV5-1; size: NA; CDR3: CASSITRGSNYGYTF
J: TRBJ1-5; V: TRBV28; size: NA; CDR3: CASRPRGARYQPQHF
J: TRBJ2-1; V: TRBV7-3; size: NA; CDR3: CASSLEGGRGNEQFF
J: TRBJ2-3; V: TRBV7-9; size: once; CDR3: CASSTTSRAPYTDTQYF